A selection of T cell receptor beta chains follows, all from one sample in a study of blood T cells in healthy people across ages. Using its own MiXCR run on the 5' RACE reads, TCRdb lists one record per CDR3 protein. The sample has approximately 800,000 distinct CDR3 sequences, under 30% seen once. The same data also contributed to another study, on T cells of mothers and their children.

What was sequenced was blood. Source of these receptors: a boy younger than 18 in good health. The CDR3 runs from the conserved cysteine through the conserved F or W.

J gene: TRBJ2-7; CDR3 length: 15; V gene: TRBV20-1; CDR3 protein: CSALTAAGGYYEQYF
J gene: .; CDR3 length: 16; V gene: TRBV7-9; CDR3 protein: CASSLAGGNPQETQYF
J gene: TRBJ2-5; CDR3 length: 13; V gene: TRBV2; CDR3 protein: CASSRTLRETQYF
J gene: TRBJ2-1; CDR3 length: 13; V gene: TRBV11-2; CDR3 protein: CASTSSGYNEQFF
J gene: .; CDR3 length: 14; V gene: TRBV6-6; CDR3 protein: CASSYSYTNNEQFF
J gene: TRBJ2-5; CDR3 length: 12; V gene: TRBV28; CDR3 protein: CASSSGIAAQYF
J gene: TRBJ1-3; CDR3 length: 15; V gene: TRBV2; CDR3 protein: CASSEPRTNGNTIYF
J gene: TRBJ2-7; CDR3 length: 12; V gene: TRBV27; CDR3 protein: CASSYNSYEQYF
J gene: TRBJ2-2; CDR3 length: 16; V gene: TRBV11-1; CDR3 protein: CASSSRAVTNTGELFF
J gene: .; CDR3 length: 14; V gene: TRBV24-1; CDR3 protein: CATSDLQGRGEQFF
J gene: TRBJ2-7; CDR3 length: 17; V gene: TRBV7-2; CDR3 protein: CASSLEGTSFTPFEQYF
J gene: TRBJ1-4; CDR3 length: 16; V gene: TRBV9; CDR3 protein: CASSPDSGQSNEKLFF
J gene: TRBJ2-1; CDR3 length: 15; V gene: TRBV12-3/TRBV12-4; CDR3 protein: CASSPGSGASSEQFF
J gene: TRBJ1-4; CDR3 length: 12; V gene: TRBV30; CDR3 protein: CAWSRTNEKLFF
J gene: TRBJ1-5; CDR3 length: 14; V gene: TRBV12-3/TRBV12-4; CDR3 protein: CASSFQESNQPQHF
J gene: TRBJ2-7; CDR3 length: 13; V gene: TRBV20-1; CDR3 protein: CSAIETVSYEQYF
J gene: TRBJ2-5; CDR3 length: 16; V gene: TRBV5-1; CDR3 protein: CASSLFGTGTFETQYF
J gene: TRBJ1-3; CDR3 length: 14; V gene: TRBV28; CDR3 protein: CASSSPTSGNTIYF
J gene: TRBJ2-1; CDR3 length: 15; V gene: TRBV27; CDR3 protein: CASSLDRGAYNEQFF
J gene: .; CDR3 length: 14; V gene: TRBV2; CDR3 protein: CASGWGASYNEQFF
J gene: TRBJ1-6; CDR3 length: 13; V gene: TRBV5-1; CDR3 protein: CASSLAGRSTLHF
J gene: TRBJ2-2; CDR3 length: 15; V gene: TRBV12-3/TRBV12-4; CDR3 protein: CASSLSGLNTGELFF
J gene: TRBJ2-7; CDR3 length: 10; V gene: TRBV9; CDR3 protein: CAKATYEQYF
J gene: TRBJ2-4; CDR3 length: 11; V gene: TRBV6-6; CDR3 protein: CASSYENIQYF
J gene: TRBJ1-6; CDR3 length: 14; V gene: TRBV13; CDR3 protein: CASSYRDYNSPLHF
J gene: TRBJ2-7; CDR3 length: 16; V gene: TRBV27; CDR3 protein: CASSGTPGNPLYEQYF
J gene: TRBJ2-3; CDR3 length: 14; V gene: TRBV7-9; CDR3 protein: CASSPTSDTDTQYF
J gene: TRBJ1-6; CDR3 length: 13; V gene: TRBV6-1; CDR3 protein: CASSPTRDSPLHF
J gene: TRBJ2-4; CDR3 length: 16; V gene: TRBV4-2; CDR3 protein: CASSHDSRLAKNIQYF
J gene: TRBJ2-2; CDR3 length: 15; V gene: TRBV7-2; CDR3 protein: CASSRDVSNTGELLF
J gene: .; CDR3 length: 12; V gene: TRBV5-1; CDR3 protein: CASRGSPDEQYF
J gene: .; CDR3 length: 13; V gene: TRBV5-1; CDR3 protein: CASSSTSGYEQYF
J gene: TRBJ1-2; CDR3 length: 14; V gene: TRBV6-1; CDR3 protein: CASSERTGAYGYTF
J gene: TRBJ2-5; CDR3 length: 13; V gene: TRBV29-1; CDR3 protein: CSVSTTGQETQYF
J gene: TRBJ2-5; CDR3 length: 15; V gene: TRBV15; CDR3 protein: CATSRDWAEQETQYF
J gene: TRBJ1-2; CDR3 length: 15; V gene: TRBV7-9; CDR3 protein: CASSTPGHLDYGYTF
J gene: .; CDR3 length: 13; V gene: TRBV12-3/TRBV12-4; CDR3 protein: CASRSQGVGEQYF
J gene: TRBJ2-3; CDR3 length: 14; V gene: TRBV20-1; CDR3 protein: CSATRGGTTDTQYF
J gene: TRBJ2-1; CDR3 length: 14; V gene: TRBV11-1; CDR3 protein: CASSLRQWSNEQFF
J gene: TRBJ2-3; CDR3 length: 13; V gene: TRBV11-2; CDR3 protein: CASSLDLSHTQYF
J gene: TRBJ2-7; CDR3 length: 16; V gene: TRBV14; CDR3 protein: CASSPLQGGVGYEQYF
J gene: TRBJ1-4; CDR3 length: 15; V gene: TRBV5-1; CDR3 protein: CASSRGWTTNEKLFF
J gene: TRBJ2-7; CDR3 length: 14; V gene: TRBV29-1; CDR3 protein: CSVVADRGPYEQYF
J gene: TRBJ2-4; CDR3 length: 19; V gene: TRBV6-1; CDR3 protein: CASRVGLAGGDDGKNIQYF
J gene: TRBJ2-5; CDR3 length: 12; V gene: TRBV12-3/TRBV12-4; CDR3 protein: CASSFRTETQYF
J gene: TRBJ1-3; CDR3 length: 14; V gene: TRBV2; CDR3 protein: CASMVPSSGNTIYF
J gene: TRBJ1-5; CDR3 length: 14; V gene: TRBV10-3; CDR3 protein: CAISEVGDGQPQHF
J gene: TRBJ2-2; CDR3 length: 13; V gene: TRBV11-1; CDR3 protein: CASSSQTTGELFF
J gene: TRBJ1-1; CDR3 length: 14; V gene: TRBV7-9; CDR3 protein: CAGSTPSGNTEAFF
J gene: .; CDR3 length: 15; V gene: TRBV20-1; CDR3 protein: CSAPSPGTGGNEQFF
J gene: TRBJ2-5; CDR3 length: 16; V gene: TRBV4-1; CDR3 protein: CASSHLPGHQGETQYF